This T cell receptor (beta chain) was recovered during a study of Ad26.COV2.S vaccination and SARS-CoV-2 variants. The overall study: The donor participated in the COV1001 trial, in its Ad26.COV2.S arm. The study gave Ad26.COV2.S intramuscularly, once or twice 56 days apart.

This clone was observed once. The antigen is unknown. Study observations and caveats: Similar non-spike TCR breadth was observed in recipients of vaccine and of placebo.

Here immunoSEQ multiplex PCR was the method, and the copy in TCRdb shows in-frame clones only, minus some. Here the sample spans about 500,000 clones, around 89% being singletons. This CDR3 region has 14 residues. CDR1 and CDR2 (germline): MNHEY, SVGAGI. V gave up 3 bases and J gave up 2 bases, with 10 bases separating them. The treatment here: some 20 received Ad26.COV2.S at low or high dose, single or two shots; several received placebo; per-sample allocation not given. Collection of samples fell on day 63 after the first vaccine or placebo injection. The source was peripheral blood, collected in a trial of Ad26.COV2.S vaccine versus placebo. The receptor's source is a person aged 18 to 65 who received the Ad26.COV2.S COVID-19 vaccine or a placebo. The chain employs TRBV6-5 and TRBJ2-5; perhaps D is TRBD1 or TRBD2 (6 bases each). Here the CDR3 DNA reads TGTGCCAGCAGTTATCGGGGGCATCAAGAGACCCAGTACTTC. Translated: CASSYRGHQETQYF.